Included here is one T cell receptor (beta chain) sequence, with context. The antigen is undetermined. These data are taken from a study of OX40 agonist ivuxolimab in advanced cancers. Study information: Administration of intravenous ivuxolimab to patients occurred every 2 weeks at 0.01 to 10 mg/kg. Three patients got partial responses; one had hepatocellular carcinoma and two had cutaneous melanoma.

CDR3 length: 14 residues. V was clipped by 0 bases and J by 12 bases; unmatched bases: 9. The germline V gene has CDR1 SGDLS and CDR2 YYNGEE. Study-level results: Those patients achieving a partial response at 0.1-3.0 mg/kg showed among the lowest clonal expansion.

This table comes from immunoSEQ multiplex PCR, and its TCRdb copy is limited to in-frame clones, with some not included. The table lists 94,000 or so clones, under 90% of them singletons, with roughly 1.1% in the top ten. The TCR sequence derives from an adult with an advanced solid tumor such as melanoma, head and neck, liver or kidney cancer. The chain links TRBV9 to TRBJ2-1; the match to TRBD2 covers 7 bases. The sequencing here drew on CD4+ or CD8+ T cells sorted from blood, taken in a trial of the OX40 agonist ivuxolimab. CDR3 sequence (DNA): TGTGCCAGCAGCGTAGATGTGGGAGGGGTGGCGCAGTTCTTC. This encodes CASSVDVGGVAQFF. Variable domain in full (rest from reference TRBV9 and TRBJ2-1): DSGVTQTPKHLITATGQRVTLRCSPRSGDLSVYWYQQSLDQGLQFLIQYYNGEERAKGNILERFSAQQFPDLHSELNLSSLELGDSALYFCASSVDVGGVAQFFGPGTRLTVL.